This TCR beta chain was sequenced during a study of T cell clonality in common variable immunodeficiency. Germline values: CDR1 LNHDA, CDR2 SQIVND (reference sequence). The V end lost 4 bases, the J end lost 2 bases, and 11 bases lay between the germline ends. The CDR3 spans 14 residues. With respect to this clone: The CDR3 end lies 3 residues beyond the end of the read and is filled in from the germline J gene.

The assay was immunoSEQ multiplex PCR, and TCRdb's table has in-frame clones only and misses some. The profile covers 35,000 to 50,000 clones, none occurring a single time. Sequencing used peripheral blood mononuclear cells. This clonotype originated in a person aged 18 to 70 in good health. V and J are TRBV19 and TRBJ1-2; D is undetermined. CDR3 sequence reads: CASSTRPWNYGYTF. CDR3 DNA (partial): TGTGCCAGTAGTACTAGACCGTGGAACTATGGC.